The source of this T cell receptor beta chain is a study of identical twins. Study-level points and caveats: For monozygotic twins, models underestimated out-of-frame TCR alpha sharing.

The CDR3 is 13 amino acids. Trimming took off 3 bases at V and 3 bases at J, with 8 bases between the two ends. CDR1 LNHNV and CDR2 YYDKDF come from the germline V gene (reference sequence). This clonotype was observed a few times. The antigen remains undetermined. Unique molecular identifiers were present on cDNA, and template switching added a universal primer site. TCRdb itself ran the 5' RACE reads through MiXCR, one entry per CDR3 protein. This repertoire shows about 690,000 distinct CDR3 sequences, around 6% found once; its top ten account for about 2%. Healthy Caucasians were all of the donors. Specimen: naive T cells sorted from blood. This clonotype originated in a young man in good health. The rearrangement links TRBV15 to TRBJ2-5; the D gene is possibly TRBD1 (5 bases). The CDR3 nucleotides read TGTGCCACCAGCAGGGACACTAAAGAGACCCAGTACTTC. Its protein is CATSRDTKETQYF.